This T cell receptor beta chain was sequenced for a study of blood T cell repertoires in COVID-19. The CDR3 runs 15 residues. V was clipped by 5 bases and J by 7 bases; unmatched bases: 11. Germline CDR1 SGHAT, CDR2 FQNNGV. Sequenced by immunoSEQ multiplex PCR; TCRdb stores in-frame clones only, minus some. The sample yields approximately 220,000 clones, 65% to 90% seen once. This receptor was identified in a middle-aged woman with acute COVID-19. The sequenced sample consisted of PBMCs or T cells enriched from blood (not recorded which). This chain joins TRBV11-2 and TRBJ2-7; TRBD1 matches at 10 bases. The CDR3 spells CASSPRQGATKEQYF. CDR3 nucleotides: TGTGCCAGCAGCCCTCGACAGGGGGCAACGAAGGAGCAGTACTTC.